The next 18 T cell receptor beta chains were all read from a single sample in a study of long-term antiretroviral therapy in people with HIV. At the survey level, the v3.0 immunoSEQ assay was run. This table comes from immunoSEQ multiplex PCR, and its TCRdb copy is limited to in-frame clones, with some not included. The profile shows fewer than 30,000 clones, 86% of them singletons. This sample comprised unsorted PBMCs, obtained 0.8 years after starting antiretroviral therapy. The receptors come from a woman aged 25 to 45 with HIV.

V gene TRBV5-1 combines with J gene TRBJ2-5, with 10 nucleotides matching TRBD2. The CDR3 loop spans 16 amino acids. The V and J ends lost 4 bases and 5 bases, in that order; junction bases with no gene match: 11. From germline, CDR1 is SGHRS and CDR2 YFSETQ. CDR3 protein: CASSGGLAYTMETQYF. DNA for the CDR3: TGCGCCAGCAGCGGGGGACTAGCGTATACGATGGAGACCCAGTACTTC. The variable domain in full, completed from reference TRBV5-1 and TRBJ2-5, reads KAGVTQTPRYLIKTRGQQVTLSCSPISGHRSVSWYQQTPGQGLQFLFEYFSETQRNKGNFPGRFSGRQFSNSRSEMNVSTLELGDSALYLCASSGGLAYTMETQYFGPGTRLLVL.

This chain uses TRBV5-1 with TRBJ1-1, with D possibly matching TRBD1 (6 bases). Germline loops: CDR1 SGHRS, CDR2 YFSETQ. Trimming took off 0 bases at V and 0 bases at J, with 12 bases between the two ends. This CDR3 has 16 residues. CDR3 region: CASSLVGTHLNTEAFF. CDR3 DNA sequence: TGCGCCAGCAGCTTGGTCGGGACACACTTGAACACTGAAGCTTTCTTT.

The chain recombines TRBV4-1 with TRBJ2-5; D perhaps matches TRBD2 (5 bases). Germline CDR1 is MGHRA and CDR2 is YSYEKL. V lost 0 bases, J lost 9 bases, and 17 bases lay in between. This CDR3 is built from 15 residues. The CDR3: CASSQDREAYDSQYF. The CDR3 nucleotides are TGCGCCAGCAGCCAAGATCGGGAAGCCTACGACTCCCAGTACTTC.

The J gene is TRBJ2-5, the V gene TRBV21-1; the DNA was not used to check the table's D call, TRBD1. TRBV21-1 is termed a pseudogene. The CDR3 contains 16 residues. CDR3 coding DNA: TGTGCCAGCAGCAAAGAGACAGGACTCACCCAAGAGACCCAGTACTTC. It encodes CASSKETGLTQETQYF.

The gene calls are TRBV25-1 and TRBJ2-1; D gene uncertain. V was shortened by 6 bases and J by 3 bases, with 3 bases between the two germline ends. Per germline, CDR1 MGHDK and CDR2 SYGVNS. This CDR3 has 11 residues. The CDR3 DNA reads TGTGCCAGCAGACTCTACAATGAGCAGTTCTTC. Translation gives CASRLYNEQFF. The whole variable domain, remainder taken from reference TRBV25-1 and TRBJ2-1, is EADIYQTPRYLVIGTGKKITLECSQTMGHDKMYWYQQDPGMELHLIHYSYGVNSTEKGDLSSESTVSRIRTEHFPLTLESARPSHTSQYLCASRLYNEQFFGPGTRLTVL.

V and J are TRBV10-3 and TRBJ1-5; no firm D call. In germline, CDR1 is ENHRY, CDR2 SYGVKD. V was cut by 7 bases and J by 5 bases, with 12 bases left in between. This CDR3 region has 13 residues. CDR3 region: CAITGGQDQPQHF. DNA of the CDR3: TGTGCCATCACGGGTGGGCAGGATCAGCCCCAGCATTTT.

A word on this clone: In the same sample, other DNA sequences code for this CDR3. V gene TRBV2 combines with J gene TRBJ1-2; TRBD1 matches 8 bases. Unmatched junction bases numbered 4, after V lost 6 bases and J lost 7 bases. This CDR3 has 12 residues. Germline V gives CDR1 SNHLY, CDR2 FYNNEI. CDR3 in amino acids: CASSDRGSGYTF. In DNA, the CDR3 is TGTGCCAGCAGCGACAGGGGTTCTGGCTACACCTTC.

CDR3 amino acids: CASSIGAGLGEETQYF. CDR3 nucleotide sequence: TGTGCCAGTAGTATAGGGGCGGGGTTAGGGGAAGAGACCCAGTACTTC. V and J are TRBV19 and TRBJ2-5; weak D call: TRBD2 (6 bases). Deletions cut 1 base from V and 3 bases from J, with 15 bases between. The length of the CDR3 is 16 residues. The germline CDR1 and CDR2 sequences are LNHDA and SQIVND (reference sequence).

This clone occurred a few times. The V and J genes are TRBV6-1 and TRBJ1-1; perhaps TRBD1 as D (6 bases). CDR3 length: 15 residues. Trimming stripped 2 bases from V and 3 bases from J, with 13 bases between. CDR1 and CDR2 (germline): MNHNS, SASEGT. CDR3 protein: CASSERGTPYTEAFF. The CDR3 coding sequence is TGTGCCAGCAGTGAACGGGGGACACCTTACACTGAAGCTTTCTTT.

V and J are TRBV5-6 and TRBJ2-3, with D unresolved. CDR1 is SGHDT, CDR2 YYEEEE, per germline. V was shortened by 4 bases and J by 0 bases, with 12 bases between the two germline ends. This CDR3 is 15 amino acids long. The CDR3, as DNA: TGTGCCAGCAGCCCAAGGAAATATAGCACAGATACGCAGTATTTT. It yields the protein CASSPRKYSTDTQYF. The variable domain in full, with the rest retrieved from reference TRBV5-6 and TRBJ2-3, is DAGVTQSPTHLIKTRGQQVTLRCSPKSGHDTVSWYQQALGQGPQFIFQYYEEEERQRGNFPDRFSGHQFPNYSSELNVNALLLGDSALYLCASSPRKYSTDTQYFGPGTRLTVL.

The chain combines TRBV2 with TRBJ2-4; D is uncertain. Germline assignment: CDR1 SNHLY and CDR2 FYNNEI. The V gene lost 6 bases and the J gene lost 0 bases, with 12 bases spanning the gap. The CDR3 length is 15 residues. CDR3 amino acids: CASSPLGIAKNIQYF. CDR3 DNA sequence: TGTGCCAGCAGCCCTCTCGGCATAGCCAAAAACATTCAGTACTTC.

The chain couples TRBV9 to TRBJ2-1; D is unclear. Trimming took off 0 bases at V and 0 bases at J, with 7 bases between the two ends. The CDR3 is 15 residues long. CDR1 is SGDLS and CDR2 is YYNGEE in the germline V gene. The CDR3: CASSVDTFSYNEQFF. Written as DNA, the CDR3 is TGTGCCAGCAGCGTAGACACCTTCTCCTACAATGAGCAGTTCTTC.

This chain links TRBV2 with TRBJ1-1; no definite D call. Germline V gives CDR1 SNHLY, CDR2 FYNNEI. Trimming stripped 9 bases from V and 4 bases from J, with 21 bases between. CDR3 size: 15 residues. This CDR3 is CASTKQSGGFTEAFF. The CDR3 coding sequence is TGTGCCAGTACGAAGCAGTCGGGTGGGTTCACTGAAGCTTTCTTT.

V gene TRBV11-2 combines with J gene TRBJ2-4; either TRBD1 or TRBD2 may fit D (5 bases each). Trimming removed 5 bases at V and 9 bases at J, with 17 bases between. This CDR3 has 14 amino acids. CDR1 is SGHAT, CDR2 FQNNGV, per germline. CDR3 DNA: TGTGCCAGCAGCCCAAAGGCGTGGGGGAGCATTCAGTACTTC. Its protein is CASSPKAWGSIQYF.

The gene calls are TRBV6-1 and TRBJ1-3; a weak D match, TRBD1 (6 bases). The CDR3 has 13 amino acids. V was cut by 6 bases and J by 4 bases, with 10 bases left in between. Germline assignment: CDR1 MNHNS and CDR2 SASEGT. CDR3 sequence (DNA): TGTGCCAGCAGCAGGGGTCGGGGAAACACCATATATTTT. Translated: CASSRGRGNTIYF.

This clone was picked up one time. The chain employs TRBV10-1 and TRBJ2-1; 8 bases fit TRBD2. This CDR3 has 15 residues. Germline V gene lookup returns CDR1 WNHNN and CDR2 SYGVQD (reference sequence). The J segment lost 6 bases and the V segment lost 5 bases, leaving 9 bases of the junction unmatched. The CDR3 region has the DNA TGCGCCAGCAGTCCCTCGAGGAGCGGGGGCAATGAGCAGTTCTTC. Encoded protein: CASSPSRSGGNEQFF.

The V gene is TRBV2, the J gene TRBJ2-7; D call uncertain. CDR1 is SNHLY, CDR2 FYNNEI, per germline. CDR3 length equals 12 residues. V lost 5 bases and J lost 2, with 7 bases in between. CDR3 nucleotides: TGTGCCAGCAGTTTGACTCCCTACGAGCAGTACGTC. Amino acid sequence: CASSLTPYEQYV.

The V gene is TRBV19, the J gene TRBJ2-5; 8 bases line up with TRBD1. Germline V gene sequence: CDR1 LNHDA, CDR2 SQIVND (reference sequence). The CDR3 length is 15 residues. V gave up 7 bases and J gave up 5 bases; unmatched junction bases: 12. The CDR3 DNA sequence: TGTGCCAGTAAACGTGGCCAGGGGGCGGCTGAGACCCAGTACTTC. Translating it yields CASKRGQGAAETQYF.